Following are 21 T cell receptor beta chains from one sample sequenced in a study of Ad26.COV2.S vaccination and SARS-CoV-2 variants. The protocol was immunoSEQ multiplex PCR, while the TCRdb copy is restricted to in-frame clones and leaves out a portion. The sample carries hundreds of thousands of clones, 70% to 90% recorded once. Treatment given: roughly 18 received Ad26.COV2.S at low or high dose, single or two shots; about 5 received placebo; per-sample allocation not given. Sampling took place 63 days after the first vaccine or placebo injection. The sequencing used peripheral blood, collected in a trial of Ad26.COV2.S vaccine versus placebo. These receptors all come from a person between 18 and 60 years old who received the Ad26.COV2.S COVID-19 vaccine or a placebo.

The chain couples TRBV4-3 to TRBJ2-7; 9 positions match TRBD2. With 1 base clipped from V and 6 bases from J, the junction kept 7 bases outside the gene matches. Germline V gene lookup returns CDR1 LGHNA and CDR2 YSLEER. This CDR3 has 15 residues. CDR3 sequence: CASSQGAGGPAEQYF. The CDR3 DNA reads TGCGCCAGCAGCCAAGGGGCGGGGGGGCCGGCCGAGCAGTACTTC.

The chain combines TRBV7-2 with TRBJ1-2, with TRBD1 as a possible D gene (6 bases). The CDR3 has 17 residues. Germline CDR1 and CDR2: SGHTA and FQGNSA. Between the trimmed V and J ends, which lost 5 bases and 4 bases, there was a span of 23 bases. The chain's CDR3 is CASSKLREGGRLYGYTF. CDR3 sequence (DNA): TGTGCCAGCAGCAAGCTTAGGGAGGGGGGGCGCCTCTATGGCTACACCTTC. Supplemented by reference TRBV7-2 and TRBJ1-2, the full variable domain reads GAGVSQSPSNKVTEKGKDVELRCDPISGHTALYWYRQSLGQGLEFLIYFQGNSAPDKSGLPSDRFSAERTGGSVSTLTIQRTQQEDSAVYLCASSKLREGGRLYGYTFGSGTRLTVV.

The chain has TRBV19 and TRBJ1-5, with a possible D match to TRBD1 (6 bases). The germline V gene has CDR1 LNHDA and CDR2 SQIVND (reference sequence). V gave up 7 bases and J gave up 4 bases, with 8 bases separating them. The CDR3 spans 12 residues. The CDR3 coding sequence is TGTGCCAGTAAAACAGGGAATCAGCCCCAGCATTTT. Encoded protein: CASKTGNQPQHF. Together with reference TRBV19 and TRBJ1-5, the CDR3 gives the full variable domain: DGGITQSPKYLFRKEGQNVTLSCEQNLNHDAMYWYRQDPGQGLRLIYYSQIVNDFQKGDIAEGYSVSREKKESFPLTVTSAQKNPTAFYLCASKTGNQPQHFGDGTRLSIL.

The chain carries TRBV3-1 (or the pseudogene TRBV3-2) and TRBJ1-4; TRBD1 matches 8 bases. CDR3 length: 15 residues. Germline trimming cut 0 bases from V and 5 bases from J; bases unmatched to any gene: 2. The V gene's germline CDR1 is LGHDT and CDR2 YNNKEL (reference sequence). The CDR3 here is CASSQDRTGNEKLFF. The DNA for the CDR3 is TGTGCCAGCAGCCAAGATAGGACAGGGAATGAAAAACTGTTTTTT.

This clone was found once. The chain couples TRBV9 to TRBJ2-7, with a weak D call TRBD2 (5 bases). The V end was cut by 0 bases, the J end by 1 base, with 11 bases between. The CDR3 extends over 15 amino acids. Germline lookup yields CDR1 SGDLS and CDR2 YYNGEE. The CDR3 DNA reads as TGTGCCAGCAGCGTAGACCTAGCTGGTTCCTACGAGCAGTACTTC. This encodes CASSVDLAGSYEQYF. Full variable domain (outside the CDR3, taken from reference TRBV9 and TRBJ2-7): DSGVTQTPKHLITATGQRVTLRCSPRSGDLSVYWYQQSLDQGLQFLIQYYNGEERAKGNILERFSAQQFPDLHSELNLSSLELGDSALYFCASSVDLAGSYEQYFGPGTRLTVT.

In its sample, this clone was seen many times. The V and J genes are TRBV5-1 and TRBJ1-1, with D perhaps TRBD1 (6 bases). Trimming removed 3 bases at V and 3 bases at J, with 12 bases between. CDR3 length: 14 amino acids. Per germline, CDR1 SGHRS and CDR2 YFSETQ. CDR3 nucleotides: TGCGCCAGCAGCTCGGGGGCAGGGCACACTGAAGCTTTCTTT. Translating gives CASSSGAGHTEAFF.

The chain combines TRBV24-1 with TRBJ1-1; tentative D call: TRBD1 (5 bases). Germline values: CDR1 KGHDR, CDR2 SFDVKD. V was clipped by 6 bases and J by 3 bases, with 10 bases between them. The CDR3 covers 13 residues. The CDR3 region is CATSRGGYTEAFF. Here the CDR3 DNA reads TGTGCCACCAGTCGCGGGGGGTACACTGAAGCTTTCTTT.

Only one count was recorded for this clone. The chain has TRBV3-1 (or the pseudogene TRBV3-2) and TRBJ2-1; TRBD2 matches at 13 bases. Germline trimming cut 2 bases from V and 0 bases from J; bases unmatched to any gene: 10. CDR3 length: 20 residues. Germline V gene data show CDR1 as LGHDT and CDR2 as YNNKEL (reference sequence). The CDR3 spells CASSQRLAGGHPSSYNEQFF. CDR3 nucleotide sequence: TGTGCCAGCAGCCAACGACTAGCGGGAGGCCACCCGAGCTCCTACAATGAGCAGTTCTTC.

This chain connects TRBV5-1 to TRBJ2-2, with D possibly TRBD2 on 5 matching bases. The V end lost 0 bases, the J end lost 6 bases, and 18 bases lay between the germline ends. This CDR3 spans 17 amino acids. The germline CDR1 and CDR2 sequences are SGHRS and YFSETQ. For the CDR3, the DNA is TGCGCCAGCAGCTTGGAGGTGACGGGATTAGGGTCCGGGGAGCTGTTTTTT. Its translation: CASSLEVTGLGSGELFF.

The V call is TRBV7-2, the J call TRBJ2-3, with a weak D call TRBD2 (7 bases). The CDR3 is 16 amino acids. V was trimmed by 5 bases and J by 2 bases, leaving 17 bases between them. Germline values: CDR1 SGHTA, CDR2 FQGNSA. CDR3 region: CASSTRAGTNTDTQYF. CDR3 nucleotide sequence: TGTGCCAGCAGCACCCGAGCGGGGACAAACACAGATACGCAGTATTTT.

This clone was seen more than once but under ten times. The rearrangement links TRBV7-2 to TRBJ1-2, with D unclear. V was clipped by 3 bases and J by 4 bases, with 12 bases between them. Germline CDR1 SGHTA, CDR2 FQGNSA. The CDR3 contains 14 residues. CDR3 coding DNA: TGTGCCAGCAGCTTGGACGGATCGCTCTATGGCTACACCTTC. Translation gives CASSLDGSLYGYTF. The full variable domain, its missing parts supplied by reference TRBV7-2 and TRBJ1-2, is GAGVSQSPSNKVTEKGKDVELRCDPISGHTALYWYRQSLGQGLEFLIYFQGNSAPDKSGLPSDRFSAERTGGSVSTLTIQRTQQEDSAVYLCASSLDGSLYGYTFGSGTRLTVV.

This chain joins TRBV6-5 and TRBJ1-1, with 8 positions matching TRBD1. V was pared by 2 bases and J by 1 base, with 0 bases of the junction left unmatched. CDR1 is MNHEY, CDR2 SVGAGI, per germline. The CDR3 extends over 14 amino acids. This CDR3 reads CASSYTGGNTEAFF. The CDR3 region has the DNA TGTGCCAGCAGTTACACAGGGGGGAACACTGAAGCTTTCTTT.

The gene calls are TRBV6-1 and TRBJ1-1; no reliable D call. The germline gives CDR1 MNHNS, CDR2 SASEGT. Trimming removed 0 bases from V and 2 bases from J, with 22 bases in between. The CDR3 has 19 amino acids. In nucleotides, the CDR3 is TGTGCCAGCAGTGAAGCCTTTGGACGTGTGGGTGGGTCAAACACTGAAGCTTTCTTT. Protein product: CASSEAFGRVGGSNTEAFF.

V usage is TRBV7-9 and J usage is TRBJ2-5, with unresolved D. Trimming removed 2 bases at V and 5 bases at J, with 3 bases between. The germline gives CDR1 SEHNR, CDR2 FQNEAQ (reference sequence). This CDR3 is 11 amino acids long. The CDR3 bases are TGTGCCAGCAGCTTACTTGAGACCCAGTACTTC. It specifies CASSLLETQYF.

The chain recombines TRBV5-4 with TRBJ2-5; D unresolved. Trimming left V 0 bases short and J 4 bases short, with 13 bases between. Per germline, CDR1 SGHNT and CDR2 YYREEE (reference sequence). This CDR3 comprises 15 residues. CDR3: CASSLDFGFPETQYF. CDR3 coding DNA: TGTGCCAGCAGCTTGGACTTCGGGTTCCCAGAGACCCAGTACTTC.

The V call is TRBV30, the J call TRBJ1-4; no reliable D call. Deletions cut 1 base from V and 3 bases from J, with 12 bases between. This CDR3 is built from 15 residues. Looked up from germline, CDR1 is GTSNPN and CDR2 is SVGIG (reference sequence). The CDR3 DNA is TGTGCCTGGAGTGAGGAACGGCTACCTAATGAAAAACTGTTTTTT. Translated: CAWSEERLPNEKLFF.

V and J are TRBV12-3 or TRBV12-4 and TRBJ1-2; no firm D call. CDR3 length equals 13 residues. V was cut by 5 bases and J by 3 bases, with 10 bases left in between. CDR3 loop: CASSLPGHYGYTF. CDR3 DNA sequence: TGTGCCAGCAGTCTCCCTGGGCACTATGGCTACACCTTC.

The chain is built from TRBV20-1 and TRBJ1-2; unclear D gene. V dropped 3 bases and J dropped 0 bases, with 8 bases sitting between them. Germline V gene lookup returns CDR1 DFQATT and CDR2 SNEGSKA (reference sequence). The CDR3 is 13 residues long. Here the CDR3 reads CSASNQPNYGYTF. In DNA form, the CDR3 reads TGCAGTGCTAGTAACCAACCTAACTATGGCTACACCTTC.

The CDR3 bases are TGTGCCAGCTCACTAACAGGGGGCGATGAGACCCAGTACTTC. This sequence encodes CASSLTGGDETQYF. V and J are TRBV18 and TRBJ2-5; 9 bases are shared with TRBD1. This CDR3 region has 14 residues. Germline values: CDR1 KGHSH, CDR2 LQKENI. V shed 4 bases and J 5 bases; nucleotides not matched to a gene: 5.

The chain has TRBV4-1 and TRBJ1-2; D gene uncertain. The CDR3 contains 15 residues. Germline V gene data show CDR1 as MGHRA and CDR2 as YSYEKL. V was shortened by 1 base and J by 4 bases, with 13 bases between the two germline ends. As DNA, the CDR3 is TGCGCCAGCAGCCAAGTTCGTCCGGGGAGCTATGGCTACACCTTC. The encoded protein is CASSQVRPGSYGYTF.

The chain couples TRBV28 to TRBJ1-2; 7 bases map to TRBD1. V was pared by 6 bases and J by 1 base, with 14 bases of the junction left unmatched. The CDR3 is 17 amino acids. The V gene's germline CDR1 is MDHEN and CDR2 SYDVKM. The DNA for the CDR3 is TGTGCCAGCAGACTTGCCCGGACAGGTTCAAGTAACTATGGCTACACCTTC. Translating it yields CASRLARTGSSNYGYTF.